These 8 T cell receptor beta chains share one sample of origin, sequenced in a study of blood T cells in healthy people across ages. Combining a sample-barcoded 5' primer with a J-beta primer mix, a second PCR ran for about 6 to 11 cycles. TCRdb recomputed calls from the 5' RACE reads with MiXCR, one row per CDR3 protein. The data hold hundreds of thousands of distinct CDR3 sequences, with approximately 49% observed a single time. Sequenced material: blood. Receptors originate from an older woman in good health.

The chain is built from TRBV14 and TRBJ2-5, with D perhaps matching TRBD1 or TRBD2 (5 bases each). V was cut by 1 base and J by 5 bases, with 11 bases left in between. Germline CDR1 SGHDN, CDR2 FVKESK. The CDR3 runs to 14 residues. The CDR3 coding sequence is TGTGCCAGCAGCCAAGCACCGGGGCAGGAGACCCAGTACTTC. Its protein product is CASSQAPGQETQYF.

V is TRBV5-1 and J is TRBJ2-6; 9 positions match TRBD2. The CDR3 is 20 residues long. The J segment lost 0 bases and the V segment lost 0 bases, leaving 10 bases of the junction unmatched. Germline CDR1 and CDR2: SGHRS and YFSETQ. This chain's CDR3 is CASSLVATSGRSSGANVLTF. CDR3 DNA: TGCGCCAGCAGCTTGGTAGCGACTAGCGGCCGAAGCTCTGGGGCCAACGTCCTGACTTTC.

This clonotype was counted between two and nine times. The chain has TRBV9 and TRBJ2-7; D is possibly TRBD2 (6 bases). V was pared by 0 bases and J by 2 bases, with 18 bases between. Per germline, CDR1 SGDLS and CDR2 YYNGEE. The CDR3 extends over 17 amino acids. For the CDR3, the DNA is TGTGCCAGCAGCGTAGGGCCAGACGGGGACTCTGCCTACGAGCAGTACTTC. This codes for CASSVGPDGDSAYEQYF.

The gene calls are TRBV27 and TRBJ2-2; no firm D call. The germline gives CDR1 MNHEY, CDR2 SMNVEV (reference sequence). V lost 2 bases and J 7 bases, leaving 5 bases between the germline ends. The CDR3 extends over 12 amino acids. CDR3 coding DNA: TGTGCCAGCAGTTTAATATTCGGGGAGCTGTTTTTT. It yields the protein CASSLIFGELFF.

The chain joins TRBV7-2 to TRBJ2-7; 8 bases are a match to TRBD2. Germline V gives CDR1 SGHTA, CDR2 FQGNSA. The CDR3 consists of 16 residues. Trimming cost V 0 bases and J 4 bases; bases outside gene matches: 8. The CDR3 DNA sequence: TGTGCCAGCAGCTTAGCATGGACTAGCCTTCTTTACGAGCAGTACTTC. It is translated as CASSLAWTSLLYEQYF.

This clonotype has a handful of counts. The J gene is TRBJ1-1, the V gene TRBV6-2 or TRBV6-3; tentatively, D is TRBD1 (5 bases). Between the trimmed V and J ends, which lost 6 bases and 5 bases, there was a span of 22 bases. The germline gives CDR1 MNHEY, CDR2 SVGEGT. The CDR3 sequence is 16 residues long. Here the CDR3 reads CASSPATVSGRTEAFF. The CDR3 DNA is TGTGCCAGCAGCCCGGCGACAGTTTCAGGGAGGACTGAAGCTTTCTTT.

The table lists this clonotype with a few counts. The V call is TRBV9, the J call TRBJ1-2, with no clear D. CDR1 and CDR2 (germline): SGDLS, YYNGEE. This CDR3 is 15 amino acids long. Trimming took off 4 bases at V and 7 bases at J, with 20 bases between the two ends. CDR3 nucleotide sequence: TGTGCCAGCAGCACTCCAGAAGGGAGAGGTGGTGGCTACACCTTC. This gives the protein CASSTPEGRGGGYTF. Looking up the rest from reference TRBV9 and TRBJ1-2 gives the full variable domain: DSGVTQTPKHLITATGQRVTLRCSPRSGDLSVYWYQQSLDQGLQFLIQYYNGEERAKGNILERFSAQQFPDLHSELNLSSLELGDSALYFCASSTPEGRGGGYTFGSGTRLTVV.

This chain connects TRBV29-1 to TRBJ1-2; D is ambiguous. This CDR3 region has 13 residues. Between the trimmed V and J ends, which lost 3 bases and 0 bases, there was a span of 8 bases. Germline assignment: CDR1 SQVTM and CDR2 ANQGSEA. The DNA of the CDR3 is TGCAGCGTTGACACAGCAGCTAACTATGGCTACACCTTC. It encodes CSVDTAANYGYTF.